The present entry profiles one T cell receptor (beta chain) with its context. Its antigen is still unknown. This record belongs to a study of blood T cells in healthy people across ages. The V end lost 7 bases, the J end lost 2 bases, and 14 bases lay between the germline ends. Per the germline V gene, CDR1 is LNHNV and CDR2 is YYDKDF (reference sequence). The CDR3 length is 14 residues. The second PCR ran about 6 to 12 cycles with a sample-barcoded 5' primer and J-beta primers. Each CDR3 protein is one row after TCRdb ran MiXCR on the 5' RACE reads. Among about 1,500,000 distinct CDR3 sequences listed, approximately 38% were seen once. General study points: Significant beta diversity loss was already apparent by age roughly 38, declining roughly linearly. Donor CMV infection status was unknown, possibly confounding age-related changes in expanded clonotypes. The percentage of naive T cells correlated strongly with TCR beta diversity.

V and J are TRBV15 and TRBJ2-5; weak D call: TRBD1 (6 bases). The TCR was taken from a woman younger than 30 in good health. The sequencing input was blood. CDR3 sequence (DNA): TGTGCCACCACCACCCGGACAGATCAAGAGACCCAGTACTTC. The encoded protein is CATTTRTDQETQYF. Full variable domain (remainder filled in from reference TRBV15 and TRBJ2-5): DAMVIQNPRYQVTQFGKPVTLSCSQTLNHNVMYWYQQKSSQAPKLLFHYYDKDFNNEADTPDNFQSRRPNTSFCFLDIRSPGLGDTAMYLCATTTRTDQETQYFGPGTRLLVL.